Presented here are 12 T cell receptor beta chains from one specimen sequenced in a study of metastatic and nonmetastatic thyroid tumors. With MiXCR, TCRdb reprocessed the PCR reads. Here the sample spans roughly 11,000 clones, 27% being singletons. Patients were all untreated before their thyroid surgery. The sample taken for sequencing was adjacent normal tissue. Receptor source: a male donor with papillary thyroid cancer or a benign thyroid nodule (not recorded which). Some clones in this sample may be carry-over from other donors' samples.

The chain recombines TRBV7-8 with TRBJ2-7, with TRBD2 matching 12 bases. The CDR3 consists of 13 residues. The ends lost 10 bases at V and 7 bases at J; junction bases unmatched: 8. CDR1 and CDR2 (germline): SGHVS, FQNEAQ. The CDR3 region has the DNA TGTGCCACCCGGACTAGCGGGGTGGGGGAGCAGTACTTC. It is translated as CATRTSGVGEQYF.

J is TRBJ2-1 and V is TRBV11-2; 14 bases line up with TRBD2. The CDR3 has 17 amino acids. V trimming: 5 bases; J trimming: 4 bases; junction bases outside the gene matches: 7. CDR1 and CDR2 from the germline V gene are SGHAT and FQNNGV. Here the CDR3 DNA reads TGTGCCAGCAGCCCCGGGACTAGCGGGAGTCTTTACAATGAGCAGTTCTTC. Translating gives CASSPGTSGSLYNEQFF.

Within the sample, this clone is medium-sized. The rearrangement uses TRBV7-9 and TRBJ1-1, with TRBD1 identical over 7 bases. The germline gives CDR1 SEHNR, CDR2 FQNEAQ (reference sequence). Trimming cost V 4 bases and J 8 bases; bases outside gene matches: 13. There are 15 residues in the CDR3. This chain's CDR3 is CASSSRDSSTSEAFF. The CDR3 coding sequence is TGTGCCAGCAGCTCCAGGGACAGTTCAACCTCGGAAGCTTTCTTT.

This clone has a handful of counts. The chain recombines TRBV10-1 with TRBJ1-3; the D is unclear. This CDR3 comprises 15 residues. Between the trimmed V and J ends, which lost 7 bases and 0 bases, there was a span of 13 bases. Germline lookup yields CDR1 WNHNN and CDR2 SYGVQD (reference sequence). CDR3 sequence: CASKNLSHSGNTIYF. The CDR3 nucleotides read TGCGCCAGCAAAAATCTGAGCCACTCTGGAAACACCATATATTTT.

This sequence joins TRBV20-1 and TRBJ2-7, with 8 nucleotides matching TRBD2. V lost 3 bases and J lost 3; bases outside the gene matches: 7. Germline assignment: CDR1 DFQATT and CDR2 SNEGSKA (reference sequence). This CDR3 is built from 14 residues. In DNA, the CDR3 is TGCAGTGCTAGGTTCGCGGGAGGCCACTACGAGCAGTACTTC. Protein product: CSARFAGGHYEQYF.

This clone came up a few times. The chain combines TRBV7-2 with TRBJ1-2; D call uncertain. The CDR3 sequence is 13 residues long. Trimming removed 1 base from V and 8 bases from J, with 11 bases in between. Per germline, CDR1 SGHTA and CDR2 FQGNSA. CDR3 in amino acids: CASSLGRFEGYTF. The CDR3 DNA reads TGTGCCAGCAGCTTAGGCAGGTTTGAGGGCTACACCTTC.

V usage is TRBV5-1 and J usage is TRBJ1-1; tentative D call: TRBD1 (5 bases). With 7 bases removed from V and 3 bases from J, the gap between germline ends came to 16 bases. Per germline, CDR1 SGHRS and CDR2 YFSETQ. The CDR3 sequence is 14 residues long. The CDR3 DNA reads TGCGCCAGCGGAACCGGGACGAGGGACACTGAAGCTTTCTTT. The encoded protein is CASGTGTRDTEAFF.

This clone was counted between two and nine times. The rearrangement links TRBV20-1 to TRBJ2-1, with 10 bases lining up with TRBD2. After removal of 5 bases from V and 6 bases from J, the junction contained 7 bases not matched to a gene. Germline CDR1 and CDR2: DFQATT and SNEGSKA (reference sequence). This CDR3 comprises 14 residues. The CDR3 nucleotides read TGCAGTGCTGGGGGGCTAGCGGGAGTCAATGAGCAGTTCTTC. It codes for CSAGGLAGVNEQFF.

The chain links TRBV4-1 to TRBJ1-5; D uncertain. Germline assignment: CDR1 MGHRA and CDR2 YSYEKL. The V gene lost 0 bases and the J gene lost 7 bases, with 10 bases spanning the gap. This CDR3 contains 14 residues. The CDR3 sequence is CASSQEGSRQPQHF. CDR3 nucleotide sequence: TGCGCCAGCAGCCAAGAGGGTAGTCGGCAGCCCCAGCATTTT.

The genes are TRBV19 and TRBJ2-7, with a tentative D call TRBD2 (5 bases). The CDR3 consists of 14 residues. V lost 3 bases and J 1 base, leaving 10 bases between the germline ends. Germline-derived CDR1 and CDR2 are LNHDA and SQIVND (reference sequence). The CDR3 loop is CASSIFSGSYEQYF. The DNA for the CDR3 is TGTGCCAGTAGTATTTTTTCGGGATCCTACGAGCAGTACTTC.

V is TRBV6-1 and J is TRBJ2-3; TRBD2 agrees at 11 bases. There are 15 residues in the CDR3. J gave up 4 bases and V 1 base, and 1 base lay outside the gene matches. CDR1 is MNHNS and CDR2 is SASEGT in the germline V gene. The CDR3 DNA reads as TGTGCCAGCAGTGAAGTAGCGGGAGGGCCAGATACGCAGTATTTT. As protein: CASSEVAGGPDTQYF.

Comment on this clone: A much larger clone differs by one base, so this may be a read error. The rearrangement joins TRBV2 to TRBJ1-1, with TRBD1 as a possible D gene (6 bases). Germline CDR1 is SNHLY and CDR2 is FYNNEI. The CDR3 has 15 amino acids. CDR3 sequence reads: CASSEAQGLNTGAFF. CDR3 sequence (DNA): TGTGCCAGCAGTGAAGCGCAGGGGTTGAACACTGGAGCTTTCTTT.